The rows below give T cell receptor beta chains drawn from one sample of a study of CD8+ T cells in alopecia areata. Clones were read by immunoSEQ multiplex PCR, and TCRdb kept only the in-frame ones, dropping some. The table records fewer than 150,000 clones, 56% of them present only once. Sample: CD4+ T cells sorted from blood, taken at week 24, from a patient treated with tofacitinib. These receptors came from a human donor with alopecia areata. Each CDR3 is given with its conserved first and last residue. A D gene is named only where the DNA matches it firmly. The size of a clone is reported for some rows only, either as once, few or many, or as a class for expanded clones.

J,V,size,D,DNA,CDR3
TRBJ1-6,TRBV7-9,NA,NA,TGTGCCAGCAGCTTCTCAGCAACTAATTCACCCCTCCACTTT,CASSFSATNSPLHF
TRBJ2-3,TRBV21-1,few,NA,TGTGCCAGCAGCCCCCGGGGAACTAGTTGCACAGATACGCAGTATTTT,CASSPRGTSCTDTQYF
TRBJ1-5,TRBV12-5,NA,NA,TGTGCTAGTGGACTTGGACAGTCCAATCAGCCCCAGCATTTT,CASGLGQSNQPQHF
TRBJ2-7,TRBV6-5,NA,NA,TGTGCCAGCAGTTCTGGGGTTGGGGAGCAGTACTTC,CASSSGVGEQYF
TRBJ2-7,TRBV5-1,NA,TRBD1,TGCGCCAGCAGCCTAACTTCCGGGACAGGGGATCTCTACGAGCAGTACTTC,CASSLTSGTGDLYEQYF
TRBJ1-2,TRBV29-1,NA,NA,TGCAGTGCGGCTAGGGGTTTCGATGGCTACACCTTC,CSAARGFDGYTF
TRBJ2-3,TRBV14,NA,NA,TGTGCCAGCAGCCAAGATTTGGGGTCGGATACGCAGTATTTT,CASSQDLGSDTQYF
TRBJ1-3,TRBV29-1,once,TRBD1,TGCAGCGTTGAAGAGGGACAGGGGACTGGAAACACCATATATTTT,CSVEEGQGTGNTIYF
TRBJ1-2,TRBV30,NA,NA,TGTGCCTCGACGGGGGGAGATGGCTACACCTTC,CASTGGDGYTF
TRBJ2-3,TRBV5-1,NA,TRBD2,TGCGCCAGCAGGAGGACTAGTTTCACAGATACGCAGTATTTT,CASRRTSFTDTQYF
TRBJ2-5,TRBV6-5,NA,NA,TGTGCCAGCAGTTACTCTGCCCGAACGGTCCAAGAGACCCAGTACTTC,CASSYSARTVQETQYF
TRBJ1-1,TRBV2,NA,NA,TGTGCCAGCCTTATGACACAGGGTGTAAGCACTGAAGCTTTCTTT,CASLMTQGVSTEAFF
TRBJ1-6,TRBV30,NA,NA,TGTGCCTGGAGTGGGGACTTGCTCAGCTCCTATAATTCACCCCTCCACTTT,CAWSGDLLSSYNSPLHF
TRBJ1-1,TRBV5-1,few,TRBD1,TGCGCCAGCAGCCGTCAGGGGGCAGACACTGAAGCTTTCTTT,CASSRQGADTEAFF
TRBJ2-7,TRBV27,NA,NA,TGTGCCAGCAGTTTACGGGCAGGGAGCTACGAGCAGTACTTC,CASSLRAGSYEQYF
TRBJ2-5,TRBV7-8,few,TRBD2,TGTGCCAGCAGCTTAGGGACTAGCGGGGTAGGGGAGACCCAGTACTTC,CASSLGTSGVGETQYF
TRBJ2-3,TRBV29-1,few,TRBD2,TGCAGCGCGTCCGGGAGGGGAGATACGCAGTATTTT,CSASGRGDTQYF
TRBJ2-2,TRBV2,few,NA,TGTGCCAGCAGTTCGTTCAGCGGGGAGCTGTTTTTT,CASSSFSGELFF
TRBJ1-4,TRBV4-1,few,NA,TGCGCCAGCAGCCGCTTCGGGACCGCGAATGAAAAACTGTTTTTT,CASSRFGTANEKLFF
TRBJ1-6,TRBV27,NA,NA,TGTGCCAGCAGCCTTGCACCCCTCCACTTT,CASSLAPLHF
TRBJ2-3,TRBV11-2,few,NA,TGTGCCAGCAGCTTATCGGCGGCCTGGGGGGGCACAGATACGCAGTATTTT,CASSLSAAWGGTDTQYF
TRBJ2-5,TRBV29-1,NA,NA,TGCAGCGTAAACCCTAAATTGGGCCAAGAGACCCAGTACTTC,CSVNPKLGQETQYF
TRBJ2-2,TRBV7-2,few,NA,TGTGCCAGCAGCTCCTACAGGGCAGGGGTCGGGGAGCTGTTTTTT,CASSSYRAGVGELFF
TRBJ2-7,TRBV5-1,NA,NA,TGCGCCAGCAGCTCGGCCTCTTTAGGGGGGAGTGCGTACGAGCAGTACTTC,CASSSASLGGSAYEQYF
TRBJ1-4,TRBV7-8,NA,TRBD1,TGTGCCAGCAGCCCAGGGGGCTGGGAAAAACTGTTTTTT,CASSPGGWEKLFF
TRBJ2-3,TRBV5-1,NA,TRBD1,TGCGCCAGCAGCTCCTTAACAGGGGAAGATACGCAGTATTTT,CASSSLTGEDTQYF
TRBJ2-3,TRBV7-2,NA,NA,TGTGCCAGCAGCTACCGACTAGCAGATACGCAGTATTTT,CASSYRLADTQYF
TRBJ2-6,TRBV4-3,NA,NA,TGCGCCAGCAGCCAAGAAATGGGGGCCTCTGGGGCCAACGTCCTGACTTTC,CASSQEMGASGANVLTF
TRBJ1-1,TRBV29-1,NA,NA,TGCAGCGCCGTACGTAGCGCAGGGAAGACTGAAGCTTTCTTT,CSAVRSAGKTEAFF
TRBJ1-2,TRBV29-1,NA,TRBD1,TGCAGCGTAGACCGGACAGGGGGCAATGGCTACACCTTC,CSVDRTGGNGYTF
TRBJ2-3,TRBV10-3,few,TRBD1,TGTGCCATCAGTGACCGACAGGGGGTGGCAGATACGCAGTATTTT,CAISDRQGVADTQYF
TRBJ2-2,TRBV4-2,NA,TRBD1,TGTGCCAGCAGAGGGGACAGGTCGCCCGGGGAGCTGTTTTTT,CASRGDRSPGELFF
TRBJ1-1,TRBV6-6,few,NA,TGTGCCAGCATGGAGAATTGGAGCACTGAAGCTTTCTTT,CASMENWSTEAFF
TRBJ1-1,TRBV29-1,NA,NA,TGCAGCGTTCTACCGACGGGAGGGGCTGGTACTGAAGCTTTCTTT,CSVLPTGGAGTEAFF
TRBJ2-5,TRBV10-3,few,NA,TGTGCCATCAGTGAGCCCAGGGAGACCCAGTACTTC,CAISEPRETQYF
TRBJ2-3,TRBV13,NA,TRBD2,TGTGCCAGCAGCTTTGTAGCGGGGGGAAGCACAGATACGCAGTATTTT,CASSFVAGGSTDTQYF
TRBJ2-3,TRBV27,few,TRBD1,TGTGCCAGCAGTGACAGGGGGACAGATACGCAGTATTTT,CASSDRGTDTQYF
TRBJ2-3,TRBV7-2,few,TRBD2,TGTGCCAGCAGCTCAAAGCGGGGGGGCGTCACAGATACGCAGTATTTT,CASSSKRGGVTDTQYF
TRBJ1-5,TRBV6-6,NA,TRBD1,TGTGCCGGGTTCCGTGACAGGGAGCAGCCCCAGCATTTT,CAGFRDREQPQHF
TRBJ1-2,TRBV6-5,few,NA,TGTGCCAGCAGTAGGGCACCCACCCGCGGCTACACCTTC,CASSRAPTRGYTF